This section outlines one T cell receptor (beta chain) sequence together with its context. The antigen remains unidentified. This specimen belongs to a study of cytomegalovirus exposure and HLA in healthy donors. Notes on the study in general: A later analysis reportedly identified an Asian-associated ancestry cluster as carrying fewer N-insertions than the roughly 670-donor mean. As a later analysis showed, a missense DCLRE1C variant was linked to trimming of TCR beta V- and J-genes. In a later analysis, most CMV-associated TCR beta chains appeared HLA-restricted. Most TCR sequences were rare, but some public TCRs occurred in many donors.

With 60 Vbeta and 13 Jbeta primers, the PCR was carried out. TCRdb keeps only in-frame clones here, not all; method: immunoSEQ multiplex PCR. Of about 190,000 clones in the sample, 65% to 85% are singletons; the top ten hold 1.5% to 2%. V was clipped by 0 bases and J by 8 bases; unmatched bases: 0. The CDR3 consists of 11 residues. Germline-derived CDR1 and CDR2 are GTSNPN and SVGIG (reference sequence). Sequencing input: PBMCs. V gene TRBV30 combines with J gene TRBJ1-2; 7 bases align to TRBD1. The receptor was derived from a woman aged 18-29 years in good health and CMV-seronegative. CDR3 protein: CAWSVGGGYTF. CDR3 nucleotides: TGTGCCTGGAGTGTAGGGGGCGGCTACACCTTC.